Below, 11 T cell receptor beta chains from the same sample are listed, as sequenced in a study of T cell responses to AZD1222 COVID-19 vaccine. Clones were sequenced by immunoSEQ multiplex PCR, and TCRdb holds only the in-frame ones, with some missing. This sample has about 150,000 clones, with 70% to 90% found just once. The source was peripheral blood, collected 28 days after the second AZD1222 dose. These receptors originate from an adult who received the AZD1222 COVID-19 vaccine.

This clone was counted once. The V and J genes are TRBV9 and TRBJ1-3, with 7 bases matching TRBD1. The CDR3 spans 16 residues. Trimming at V came to 0 bases and at J to 2 bases, leaving 5 bases not matched to a gene. Germline assignment: CDR1 SGDLS and CDR2 YYNGEE. The chain's CDR3 is CASSVALGGPGNTIYF. The CDR3 DNA follows: TGTGCCAGCAGCGTAGCCCTAGGGGGCCCTGGAAACACCATATATTTT.

The rearrangement links TRBV3-1 (or the pseudogene TRBV3-2) to TRBJ2-2; D not resolved. Between the trimmed V and J ends, which lost 6 bases and 3 bases, there was a span of 8 bases. The germline V gene encodes CDR1 LGHDT and CDR2 YNNKEL (reference sequence). The CDR3 is made up of 13 amino acids. The CDR3 sequence: CASRQSDTGELFF. The CDR3 DNA reads TGTGCCAGCAGACAGTCGGACACCGGGGAGCTGTTTTTT.

The chain combines TRBV7-9 with TRBJ2-1; no reliable D call. Germline V gene data show CDR1 as SEHNR and CDR2 as FQNEAQ (reference sequence). The CDR3 has 15 amino acids. Trimming cost V 0 bases and J 7 bases, with 13 bases left between them. This chain's CDR3 is CASSLAGSGLNEQFF. In nucleotides, the CDR3 is TGTGCCAGCAGCTTAGCGGGGTCTGGCCTGAATGAGCAGTTCTTC.

The chain combines TRBV5-1 with TRBJ2-7; 9 bases match TRBD1. Germline assignment: CDR1 SGHRS and CDR2 YFSETQ. The length of the CDR3 is 16 residues. V was pared by 2 bases and J by 3 bases, with 9 bases of the junction left unmatched. CDR3 nucleotides: TGCGCCAGCAGCTTTAGTCCGGGACAGGGAAACTACGAGCAGTACTTC. Translating gives CASSFSPGQGNYEQYF.

This chain connects TRBV3-1 (or the pseudogene TRBV3-2) to TRBJ1-5, with D possibly matching TRBD1 (6 bases). The CDR3 consists of 16 residues. The germline V gene has CDR1 LGHDT and CDR2 YNNKEL (reference sequence). Trimming shortened V by 1 base and J by 2 bases, and 12 bases separated the two germline ends. Here the CDR3 DNA reads TGTGCCAGCAGCCAAGGGGACATTCTGGGCAATCAGCCCCAGCATTTT. Translation: CASSQGDILGNQPQHF.

The J gene is TRBJ2-5, the V gene TRBV7-2; D possibly matches TRBD1 or TRBD2 (5 bases each). V lost 1 base and J lost 2, with 14 bases in between. The CDR3 length is 16 residues. Germline V CDR1 and CDR2: SGHTA, FQGNSA. This CDR3 reads CASSLDKGTRQETQYF. CDR3 DNA sequence: TGTGCCAGCAGCTTAGACAAGGGGACGAGACAAGAGACCCAGTACTTC.

The rearrangement joins TRBV3-1 (or the pseudogene TRBV3-2) to TRBJ2-2, with D maybe TRBD1 (5 bases). The CDR3 has 14 residues. Germline CDR1 LGHDT, CDR2 YNNKEL (reference sequence). The V and J ends lost 4 bases and 5 bases respectively, with 11 bases between them. CDR3 sequence: CASSLIRDTGELFF. DNA for the CDR3: TGTGCCAGCAGCCTAATCAGGGATACCGGGGAGCTGTTTTTT.

The V gene is TRBV19, the J gene TRBJ1-2, with 7 bases identical to TRBD1. Germline-derived CDR1 and CDR2 are LNHDA and SQIVND (reference sequence). Trimming removed 5 bases from V and 0 bases from J; junction bases left unmatched: 6. CDR3 size: 15 residues. The CDR3 nucleotides read TGTGCCAGTAGTCCGGGGACAGAACCTAACTATGGCTACACCTTC. This translates into CASSPGTEPNYGYTF.

V and J are TRBV19 and TRBJ2-1; 10 bases match TRBD2. There are 14 residues in the CDR3. Germline values: CDR1 LNHDA, CDR2 SQIVND (reference sequence). Germline trimming cut 6 bases from V and 6 bases from J; bases unmatched to any gene: 5. The CDR3 reads CASRQRGGFNEQFF. The CDR3 nucleotides read TGTGCCAGTAGGCAGCGGGGGGGCTTCAATGAGCAGTTCTTC. The full variable domain, its missing parts supplied by reference TRBV19 and TRBJ2-1, is DGGITQSPKYLFRKEGQNVTLSCEQNLNHDAMYWYRQDPGQGLRLIYYSQIVNDFQKGDIAEGYSVSREKKESFPLTVTSAQKNPTAFYLCASRQRGGFNEQFFGPGTRLTVL.

The chain is built from TRBV19 and TRBJ2-7; 9 bases fit TRBD1. CDR1 is LNHDA, CDR2 SQIVND, per germline (reference sequence). Trimming removed 5 bases from V and 6 bases from J; junction bases left unmatched: 5. The CDR3 has 13 amino acids. The CDR3 DNA is TGTGCCAGTAGTCCGGGACAGGGAGCCGAGCAGTACTTC. Translating gives CASSPGQGAEQYF.

This chain uses TRBV2 with TRBJ2-7; tentative D call: TRBD1 (5 bases). With 6 bases removed from V and 6 bases from J, the gap between germline ends came to 9 bases. Germline CDR1 and CDR2: SNHLY and FYNNEI. This CDR3 spans 11 amino acids. The CDR3 sequence is CASRDIGEQYF. The CDR3 bases are TGTGCCAGCAGGGACATCGGCGAGCAGTACTTC.